Listed below are T cell receptor beta chains from one sample, sequenced in a study of blood T cells in healthy people across ages. TCRdb fed the 5' RACE reads into MiXCR, producing one record per CDR3 protein. The sample yields hundreds of thousands of distinct CDR3 sequences, roughly 56% seen once. Sequenced: blood. The receptors originated from a man in his forties or fifties in good health. CDR3s include the opening cysteine and the closing phenylalanine or tryptophan. Each record gives: J gene, clone size, V gene, D gene, CDR3 DNA, CDR3 protein. The D gene is left open where the match is weak. Expanded clones get a size class; other rows say once, few or many, or leave the size out.

j_call: TRBJ1-5
clone_size: once
v_call: TRBV30
d_call: -
cdr3_nt: TGTGCCTGGAGTCAGGGAGGCGCGTCGCAGCTCCAGCATTTT
cdr3_aa: CAWSQGGASQLQHF

j_call: TRBJ2-3
clone_size: -
v_call: TRBV6-5
d_call: TRBD2
cdr3_nt: TGTGCCAGCAGTTACCAAGGACTAGCGGGAGGGGTAGATACGCAGTATTTT
cdr3_aa: CASSYQGLAGGVDTQYF

j_call: TRBJ2-5
clone_size: -
v_call: TRBV7-2
d_call: -
cdr3_nt: TGTGCCAGCAGCTCCCGAGGGGGGGGCGGAGAGACCCAGTACTTC
cdr3_aa: CASSSRGGGGETQYF

j_call: TRBJ1-2
clone_size: -
v_call: TRBV6-6
d_call: -
cdr3_nt: TGTGCCACTAGGGAGCAGGGGAAGGACGGCTACACCTTC
cdr3_aa: CATREQGKDGYTF

j_call: TRBJ1-2
clone_size: -
v_call: TRBV11-2
d_call: -
cdr3_nt: TGTGCCAGCTCACTCAAGGCCCGGGGTCCCTATGGCTACACCTTC
cdr3_aa: CASSLKARGPYGYTF

j_call: TRBJ2-1
clone_size: -
v_call: TRBV28
d_call: TRBD1
cdr3_nt: TGTGCCAGCAGTTTCCCGGGACAGGGTCTCAATGAGCAGTTCTTC
cdr3_aa: CASSFPGQGLNEQFF

j_call: TRBJ2-7
clone_size: -
v_call: TRBV20-1
d_call: -
cdr3_nt: TGCAGTGCTCCTCACCCTCTCGGGGCACTCTCCTACGAGCAGTACTTC
cdr3_aa: CSAPHPLGALSYEQYF

j_call: TRBJ2-3
clone_size: -
v_call: TRBV7-2
d_call: TRBD2
cdr3_nt: TGTGCCAGCAGCCAAGGCAGCGGGGGGCCTAGCACAGATACGCAGTATTTT
cdr3_aa: CASSQGSGGPSTDTQYF

j_call: TRBJ1-6
clone_size: -
v_call: TRBV13
d_call: -
cdr3_nt: TGTGCCAGTACCAAAGATAATTCACCCCTCCACTTT
cdr3_aa: CASTKDNSPLHF

j_call: TRBJ1-2
clone_size: few
v_call: TRBV20-1
d_call: TRBD1
cdr3_nt: TGCAGTGCTAGGTTACAGGGGGACCGCTATGGCTACACCTTC
cdr3_aa: CSARLQGDRYGYTF

j_call: TRBJ2-3
clone_size: -
v_call: TRBV29-1
d_call: -
cdr3_nt: TGCAGCGTTGAATTCCTTCAGGGGAGGTCAGATACGCAGTATTTT
cdr3_aa: CSVEFLQGRSDTQYF

j_call: TRBJ2-7
clone_size: -
v_call: TRBV11-1
d_call: TRBD1
cdr3_nt: TGTGCCAGCAGCTTAGCCGGACAGGGATTCTCCTACAATGAGCAGTACTTC
cdr3_aa: CASSLAGQGFSYNEQYF

j_call: TRBJ2-7
clone_size: few
v_call: TRBV6-5
d_call: -
cdr3_nt: TGTGCCAGCAGGCCGGGACTTACCTCCTACGAGCAGTACTTC
cdr3_aa: CASRPGLTSYEQYF

j_call: TRBJ2-6
clone_size: -
v_call: TRBV6-1
d_call: -
cdr3_nt: TGTGCCAGCAAAGTTATGGGGGGAGAGTCCGGGGCCAACGTCCTGACTTTC
cdr3_aa: CASKVMGGESGANVLTF

j_call: TRBJ2-6
clone_size: many
v_call: TRBV29-1
d_call: -
cdr3_nt: TGCAGCGTTGAAGTGACAGGGGCCAACGTCCTGACTTTC
cdr3_aa: CSVEVTGANVLTF

j_call: TRBJ1-2
clone_size: -
v_call: TRBV7-9
d_call: TRBD1
cdr3_nt: TGTGCCAGCAACCCCGCGGCAGGGGGAATATCTAACTATGGCTACACCTTC
cdr3_aa: CASNPAAGGISNYGYTF

j_call: TRBJ2-7
clone_size: -
v_call: TRBV5-1
d_call: TRBD2
cdr3_nt: TGCGCCAGCAGCTGGACTAGCGGGAGGTCCTACGAGCAGTACTTC
cdr3_aa: CASSWTSGRSYEQYF

j_call: TRBJ2-3
clone_size: -
v_call: TRBV3-1
d_call: -
cdr3_nt: TGTGCCAGCAGCCAAGGGGTTCGTGGAGATACGCAGTATTTT
cdr3_aa: CASSQGVRGDTQYF

j_call: TRBJ2-5
clone_size: few
v_call: TRBV4-3
d_call: -
cdr3_nt: TGCGCCAGCAGCCAAGGAAGCGTACCGGGCCGGGGGGAGACCCAGTACTTC
cdr3_aa: CASSQGSVPGRGETQYF

j_call: TRBJ2-3
clone_size: few
v_call: TRBV11-2
d_call: -
cdr3_nt: TGTGCCAGCAGGTCGAACTCGAGAGATACGCAGTATTTT
cdr3_aa: CASRSNSRDTQYF

j_call: TRBJ2-7
clone_size: -
v_call: TRBV9
d_call: -
cdr3_nt: TGTGCCAGTATACCGGGGGAGGAAGACTACGAGCAGTACTTC
cdr3_aa: CASIPGEEDYEQYF

j_call: TRBJ2-3
clone_size: -
v_call: TRBV5-1
d_call: TRBD2
cdr3_nt: TGCGCCAGCAGCTTGCAAGCCCCGGGACTAGCGGGAGTAGATACGCAGTATTTT
cdr3_aa: CASSLQAPGLAGVDTQYF

j_call: TRBJ2-7
clone_size: -
v_call: TRBV20-1
d_call: -
cdr3_nt: TGCAGTGCGCGGATCTCCTACGAGCAGTACTTC
cdr3_aa: CSARISYEQYF

j_call: TRBJ2-2
clone_size: -
v_call: TRBV7-2
d_call: -
cdr3_nt: TGTGCCAGCAGCTTAGGACGGGGCGGGGAGCTGTTTTTT
cdr3_aa: CASSLGRGGELFF

j_call: TRBJ1-5
clone_size: -
v_call: TRBV5-1
d_call: TRBD1
cdr3_nt: TGCGCCAGCAGCTGGGCCGGGACAGAGAATCAGCCCCAGCATTTT
cdr3_aa: CASSWAGTENQPQHF

j_call: TRBJ2-7
clone_size: few
v_call: TRBV28
d_call: TRBD1
cdr3_nt: TGTGCCAGCCGGACGGCAGGGGGAATCTTCCACGAGCAGTACTTC
cdr3_aa: CASRTAGGIFHEQYF

j_call: TRBJ2-5
clone_size: -
v_call: TRBV7-6
d_call: TRBD1
cdr3_nt: TGTGCCAGCACTTACTCAGGGACAGGCCAATCGGGGACCCAGTACTTC
cdr3_aa: CASTYSGTGQSGTQYF

j_call: TRBJ2-1
clone_size: -
v_call: TRBV7-7
d_call: TRBD2
cdr3_nt: TGTGCCAGCAGCGTTGGTAGCGGGAGCCGGTACAATGAGCAGTTCTTC
cdr3_aa: CASSVGSGSRYNEQFF

j_call: TRBJ2-1
clone_size: few
v_call: TRBV20-1
d_call: TRBD2
cdr3_nt: TGCAGTGTTCCGACGAGCGGGAGCGTGACTAATGAGCAGTTCTTC
cdr3_aa: CSVPTSGSVTNEQFF

j_call: TRBJ2-7
clone_size: few
v_call: TRBV7-8
d_call: TRBD1
cdr3_nt: TGTGCCAGCAGCCCCGCATCAGGGGGTGCAGCCTACGAGCAGTACTTC
cdr3_aa: CASSPASGGAAYEQYF

j_call: TRBJ2-5
clone_size: -
v_call: TRBV5-1
d_call: -
cdr3_nt: TGCGCCAGCAGCACCGGACAGAGTCAAGAGACCCAGTACTTC
cdr3_aa: CASSTGQSQETQYF

j_call: TRBJ2-1
clone_size: few
v_call: TRBV7-6
d_call: -
cdr3_nt: TGTGCCAGCAGCTCCGAAGTCGGGAGCTACAATGAGCAGTTCTTC
cdr3_aa: CASSSEVGSYNEQFF

j_call: TRBJ2-7
clone_size: -
v_call: TRBV6-1
d_call: TRBD1
cdr3_nt: TGTGCCAGCATTCTAGGACAGGGAAGCTACGAGCAGTACTTC
cdr3_aa: CASILGQGSYEQYF

j_call: TRBJ2-7
clone_size: -
v_call: TRBV5-1
d_call: TRBD1
cdr3_nt: TGCACCAGCAGCTTGGGACAGAAGGCCGAGCAGTACTTC
cdr3_aa: CTSSLGQKAEQYF

j_call: TRBJ1-4
clone_size: -
v_call: TRBV12-3/TRBV12-4
d_call: -
cdr3_nt: TGTGCCAGCACCCAGAGCCATGCAAAACTGTTTTTT
cdr3_aa: CASTQSHAKLFF

j_call: TRBJ2-7
clone_size: -
v_call: TRBV7-9
d_call: -
cdr3_nt: TGTGCCAGCAGCTTAGAGGGGCAATACAATGAGCAGTACTTC
cdr3_aa: CASSLEGQYNEQYF

j_call: TRBJ2-5
clone_size: -
v_call: TRBV6-1
d_call: TRBD1
cdr3_nt: TGTGCCAGCAGTCCCCTACAGGGGACCCCCACACCGCAAGAGACCCAGTACTTC
cdr3_aa: CASSPLQGTPTPQETQYF

j_call: TRBJ2-5
clone_size: -
v_call: TRBV12-3/TRBV12-4
d_call: -
cdr3_nt: TGTGCCAGCAGTTCGGGGGGGACAGGCAAAGAGACCCAGTACTTC
cdr3_aa: CASSSGGTGKETQYF

j_call: TRBJ2-1
clone_size: -
v_call: TRBV29-1
d_call: -
cdr3_nt: TGCAGCGTAGTGGATGGGATAGAGACCCAGTTCTTC
cdr3_aa: CSVVDGIETQFF

j_call: TRBJ2-4
clone_size: -
v_call: TRBV28
d_call: -
cdr3_nt: TGTGCCAGCAGTAGTACTCAAAAAAGACAGTACTTC
cdr3_aa: CASSSTQKRQYF

j_call: TRBJ2-1
clone_size: -
v_call: TRBV4-2
d_call: -
cdr3_nt: TGTGCCAGCAGCCAACCCGGGACGTCCTCCTACAATGAGCAGTTCTTC
cdr3_aa: CASSQPGTSSYNEQFF

j_call: TRBJ1-2
clone_size: -
v_call: TRBV6-1
d_call: -
cdr3_nt: TGTGCCAGCAGGGACCTTAACTATGGCTACACCTTC
cdr3_aa: CASRDLNYGYTF

j_call: TRBJ2-3
clone_size: -
v_call: TRBV29-1
d_call: TRBD2
cdr3_nt: TGCAGCGTTGCGGGACTCGCGCGGGGGGTCACAGATACGCAGTATTTT
cdr3_aa: CSVAGLARGVTDTQYF

j_call: TRBJ2-3
clone_size: -
v_call: TRBV5-1
d_call: TRBD2
cdr3_nt: TGCGCCAGCAGCTTGGAGGCTAGCGGGGGAACGCAGTATTTT
cdr3_aa: CASSLEASGGTQYF

j_call: TRBJ2-7
clone_size: many
v_call: TRBV20-1
d_call: TRBD1
cdr3_nt: TGCAGTGCTAGAGAGACGATATTGAGGACAGGGGTTTCCCAAGATGAGCAGTACTTC
cdr3_aa: CSARETILRTGVSQDEQYF

j_call: TRBJ1-1
clone_size: -
v_call: TRBV27
d_call: -
cdr3_nt: TGTGCCAGCAGTTTACACAGGTCCATGAACACTGAAGCTTTCTTT
cdr3_aa: CASSLHRSMNTEAFF

j_call: TRBJ2-1
clone_size: few
v_call: TRBV7-8
d_call: TRBD2
cdr3_nt: TGTGCCAGCAGCTTAGAGCGGGGAGGAAATGAGCAGTTCTTC
cdr3_aa: CASSLERGGNEQFF

j_call: TRBJ1-2
clone_size: -
v_call: TRBV5-1
d_call: TRBD1
cdr3_nt: TGCGCCAGCAGCTTGGTAGGGACAGGGGGTGGAGGAGGCTACACCTTC
cdr3_aa: CASSLVGTGGGGGYTF

j_call: TRBJ2-5
clone_size: few
v_call: TRBV5-1
d_call: TRBD1
cdr3_nt: TGCGCCAGCAGCTTACCGGGACAGTCGGGCCAGTACTTC
cdr3_aa: CASSLPGQSGQYF

j_call: TRBJ2-3
clone_size: -
v_call: TRBV20-1
d_call: TRBD2
cdr3_nt: TGCAGTGCTAACCATCAGACTAGCGGCACAGATACGCAGTATTTT
cdr3_aa: CSANHQTSGTDTQYF

j_call: TRBJ2-7
clone_size: -
v_call: TRBV5-4
d_call: -
cdr3_nt: TGTGCCAGCAGCGCCTCCGGGGGAAGCTCCTACAATGAGCAGTACTTC
cdr3_aa: CASSASGGSSYNEQYF